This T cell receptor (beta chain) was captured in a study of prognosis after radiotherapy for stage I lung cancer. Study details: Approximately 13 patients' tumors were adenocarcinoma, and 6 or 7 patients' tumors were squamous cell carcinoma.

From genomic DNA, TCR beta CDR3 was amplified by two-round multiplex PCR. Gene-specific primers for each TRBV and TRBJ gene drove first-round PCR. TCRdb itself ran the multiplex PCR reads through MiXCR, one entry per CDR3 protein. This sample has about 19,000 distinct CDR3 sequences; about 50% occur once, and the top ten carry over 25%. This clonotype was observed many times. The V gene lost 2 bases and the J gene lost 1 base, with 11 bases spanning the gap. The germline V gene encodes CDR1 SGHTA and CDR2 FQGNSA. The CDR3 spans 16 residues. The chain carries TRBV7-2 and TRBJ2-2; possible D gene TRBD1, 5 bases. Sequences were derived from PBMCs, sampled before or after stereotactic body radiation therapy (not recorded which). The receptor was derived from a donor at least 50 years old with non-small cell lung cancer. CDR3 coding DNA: TGTGCCAGCAGCTTAAAGGGCAGGGTGAACACCGGGGAGCTGTTTTTT. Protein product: CASSLKGRVNTGELFF.